The 18 T cell receptor beta chains listed next were all sequenced from one sample in a study of blood T cell repertoires in COVID-19. Produced via immunoSEQ multiplex PCR; TCRdb's table is partial and in-frame only. The table shows some 500,000 clones, with about 88% occurring only once. Sequenced input: peripheral blood. The receptor set was obtained from a woman aged 45-65 years with COVID-19, enrolled during active disease.

CDR3 coding DNA: TGTGCCATCAGCGACCTAGCGGCGCCCACAGATACGCAGTATTTT. Translation gives CAISDLAAPTDTQYF. The V gene is TRBV10-3, the J gene TRBJ2-3; 7 bases are shared with TRBD2. This CDR3 comprises 15 residues. V shed 6 bases, J shed 2 bases, and the junction held 8 bases outside the gene matches. Germline lookup yields CDR1 ENHRY and CDR2 SYGVKD.

The V call is TRBV13, the J call TRBJ2-5; TRBD1 matches 9 bases. J lost 4 bases, V lost 2 bases, and 2 bases had no gene match. CDR1 is PRHDT and CDR2 is FYEKMQ in the germline V gene (reference sequence). CDR3 size: 14 residues. CDR3 bases: TGTGCCAGCAGCTTACCGGACAGGGGAGAGACCCAGTACTTC. This translates into CASSLPDRGETQYF.

The genes are TRBV24-1 and TRBJ2-2; D not certain. CDR3 length: 15 residues. The germline V and J ends were trimmed by 0 bases and 3 bases, with 7 bases remaining between them. Germline values: CDR1 KGHDR, CDR2 SFDVKD. CDR3: CATSDLQQDTGELFF. CDR3 coding DNA: TGTGCCACCAGTGATTTGCAGCAGGACACCGGGGAGCTGTTTTTT.

This rearrangement joins TRBV4-1 to TRBJ2-1; 11 nucleotides align to TRBD2. The germline V gene has CDR1 MGHRA and CDR2 YSYEKL. This CDR3 contains 15 residues. Trimming cost V 5 bases and J 4 bases; bases outside gene matches: 4. In nucleotides, the CDR3 is TGCGCCAGCAGCTCACTAGCGGGGGTTTACAATGAGCAGTTCTTC. Protein product: CASSSLAGVYNEQFF.

The V and J genes are TRBV24-1 and TRBJ2-3, with TRBD1 matching over 9 bases. This CDR3 is 16 amino acids long. Per the germline V gene, CDR1 is KGHDR and CDR2 is SFDVKD. V shed 7 bases, J shed 0 bases, and the junction held 7 bases outside the gene matches. The CDR3 DNA is TGTGCCACCAGCCCTGGGACAGGGCTAAGCACAGATACGCAGTATTTT. Protein sequence: CATSPGTGLSTDTQYF.

The gene calls are TRBV7-3 and TRBJ2-6, with 9 nucleotides matching TRBD1. V shed 5 bases and J 2 bases; nucleotides not matched to a gene: 4. Germline-derived CDR1 and CDR2 are SGHTA and FQGTGA. The CDR3 consists of 16 residues. The CDR3 DNA reads as TGTGCCAGCAGCCATACAGGGGGCACTGGGGCCAACGTCCTGACTTTC. It yields the protein CASSHTGGTGANVLTF. Full variable domain (outside the CDR3, taken from reference TRBV7-3 and TRBJ2-6): GAGVSQTPSNKVTEKGKYVELRCDPISGHTALYWYRQSLGQGPEFLIYFQGTGAADDSGLPNDRFFAVRPEGSVSTLKIQRTERGDSAVYLCASSHTGGTGANVLTFGAGSRLTVL.

The J gene is TRBJ2-3, the V gene TRBV2; D not certain. CDR1 is SNHLY and CDR2 is FYNNEI in the germline V gene. Trimming took off 6 bases at V and 4 bases at J, with 17 bases between the two ends. This CDR3 region has 15 residues. CDR3 coding DNA: TGTGCCAGCAGAGGAGCGAAGACCTGGTCAGATACGCAGTATTTT. Its translation is CASRGAKTWSDTQYF.

The V and J genes are TRBV9 and TRBJ2-2; TRBD1 matches at 7 bases. The CDR3 runs to 16 residues. J gave up 0 bases and V 3 bases, and 5 bases lay outside the gene matches. Germline V gives CDR1 SGDLS, CDR2 YYNGEE. CDR3 loop: CASSASTGSNTGELFF. Written as DNA, the CDR3 is TGTGCCAGCAGCGCCTCGACAGGGTCGAACACCGGGGAGCTGTTTTTT.

This chain uses TRBV12-3 or TRBV12-4 with TRBJ1-5; the D is unclear. The CDR3 runs to 13 residues. The V end lost 6 bases, the J end lost 6 bases, and 12 bases lay between the germline ends. DNA of the CDR3: TGTGCCAGCAGCCCGGATCCTAGTCAGCCCCAGCATTTT. Its translation is CASSPDPSQPQHF.

The sample holds a few counts of this clone. The chain is built from TRBV30 and TRBJ1-5; TRBD1 is a possible D gene (5 bases). Trimming removed 2 bases at V and 3 bases at J, with 8 bases between. Germline V lookup: CDR1 GTSNPN, CDR2 SVGIG (reference sequence). This CDR3 comprises 13 residues. This chain's CDR3 is CAWSRGDNQPQHF. The CDR3 DNA sequence: TGTGCCTGGAGTCGGGGGGACAATCAGCCCCAGCATTTT.

The chain joins TRBV3-1 (or the pseudogene TRBV3-2) to TRBJ1-6; the D is unclear. Germline CDR1 is LGHDT and CDR2 is YNNKEL (reference sequence). This CDR3 has 14 amino acids. Trimming removed 2 bases from V and 3 bases from J, with 5 bases in between. The CDR3 DNA is TGTGCCAGCAGCCAAACGCGCTATAATTCACCCCTCCACTTT. It translates to CASSQTRYNSPLHF.

The genes are TRBV29-1 and TRBJ1-1, with TRBD1 matching over 7 bases. The germline V gene has CDR1 SQVTM and CDR2 ANQGSEA. CDR3 length: 14 residues. The V and J ends lost 7 bases and 4 bases, in that order; junction bases with no gene match: 12. The CDR3, as DNA: TGCAGCGCGGGGACAGAGAGGCGGGGCACTGAAGCTTTCTTT. Amino acids: CSAGTERRGTEAFF.

This sequence joins TRBV3-1 (or the pseudogene TRBV3-2) and TRBJ2-3; D gene unclear. The germline V gene encodes CDR1 LGHDT and CDR2 YNNKEL (reference sequence). This CDR3 contains 15 residues. Trimming took 0 bases from V and 1 from J, leaving 8 bases between them. The CDR3 region is CASSQEVRRTDTQYF. As DNA, the CDR3 is TGTGCCAGCAGCCAAGAGGTCAGGCGCACAGATACGCAGTATTTT.

The chain links TRBV5-8 to TRBJ1-3, with D possibly being TRBD1 (5 bases). This CDR3 comprises 14 residues. Per the germline V gene, CDR1 is SGHTS and CDR2 is YDEGEE. Trimming cost V 2 bases and J 4 bases, with 10 bases left between them. The CDR3 loop reads CASSFGGAGNTIYF. In nucleotides, the CDR3 is TGTGCCAGCAGCTTCGGGGGAGCGGGAAACACCATATATTTT.

The CDR3: CASSPIGGNTEAFF. The CDR3 DNA is TGTGCCAGCAGTCCAATAGGGGGAAACACTGAAGCTTTCTTT. This chain joins TRBV6-5 and TRBJ1-1; D might be TRBD1 (6 bases). This CDR3 region has 14 residues. CDR1 is MNHEY and CDR2 is SVGAGI in the germline V gene. Trimming took 5 bases from V and 2 from J, leaving 12 bases between them.

The chain uses TRBV5-6 and TRBJ2-7, with a tentative D call TRBD1 (5 bases). The CDR3 sequence is 13 residues long. CDR1 is SGHDT, CDR2 YYEEEE, per germline. V was clipped by 0 bases and J by 8 bases, with 12 bases between them. CDR3: CASSLEGAGKQYF. CDR3 nucleotide sequence: TGTGCCAGCAGCTTGGAAGGGGCAGGGAAGCAGTACTTC.

This clone was seen a single time. The chain carries TRBV2 and TRBJ1-1, with D possibly being TRBD1 (5 bases). In germline, CDR1 is SNHLY, CDR2 FYNNEI. The CDR3 has 12 amino acids. The germline V and J ends were trimmed by 11 bases and 1 base, with 11 bases remaining between them. CDR3 DNA: TGTGCCGCGGGACGGACGAACACTGAAGCTTTCTTT. It translates to CAAGRTNTEAFF.

Here the CDR3 reads CASGGGGGVVLSTDTQYF. The CDR3 DNA reads TGCGCCAGTGGAGGAGGCGGGGGGGTCGTCCTTAGCACAGATACGCAGTATTTT. J is TRBJ2-3 and V is TRBV10-1; TRBD2 matches 9 bases. V lost 9 bases to trimming and J lost 0 bases; unmatched junction nucleotides: 16. The V gene's germline CDR1 is WNHNN and CDR2 SYGVQD (reference sequence). The CDR3 spans 18 residues.